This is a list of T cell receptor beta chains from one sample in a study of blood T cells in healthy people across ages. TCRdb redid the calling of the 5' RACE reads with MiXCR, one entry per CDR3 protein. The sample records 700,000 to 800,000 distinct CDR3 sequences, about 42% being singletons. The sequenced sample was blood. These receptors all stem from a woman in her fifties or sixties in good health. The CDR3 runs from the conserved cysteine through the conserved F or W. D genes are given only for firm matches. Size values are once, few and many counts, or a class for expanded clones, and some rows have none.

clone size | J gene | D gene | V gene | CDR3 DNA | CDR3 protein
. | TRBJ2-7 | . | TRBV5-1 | TGCGCCAGCAGCTCGCAAGGGGTTCGATACGAGCAGTACTTC | CASSSQGVRYEQYF
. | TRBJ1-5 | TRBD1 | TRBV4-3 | TGCGCCAGCAGCCGGGACAGGGTCAATAAGCCCCAGCATTTT | CASSRDRVNKPQHF
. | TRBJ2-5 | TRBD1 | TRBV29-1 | TGCAGCGTCATTGAGGGACAGGGTGCGAACAATGAGCAGTACTTC | CSVIEGQGANNEQYF
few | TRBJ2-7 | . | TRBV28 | TGTGCCAGCAGTTTTCCCCCTACCGGGAGTTCTGACGAGCAGTACTTC | CASSFPPTGSSDEQYF
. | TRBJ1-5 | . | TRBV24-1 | TGTGCCACCAGTGAGACCCAGGGAGGCAATCAGCCCCAGCATTTT | CATSETQGGNQPQHF
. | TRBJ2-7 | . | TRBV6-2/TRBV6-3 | TGTGCCAGCAGTGTTTCGGGACAATCCTACGAGCAGTACTTC | CASSVSGQSYEQYF
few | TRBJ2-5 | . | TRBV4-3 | TGCGCCAGCAGCCAAGATTTTTCGCGGCTGATGGAGACCCAGTACTTC | CASSQDFSRLMETQYF
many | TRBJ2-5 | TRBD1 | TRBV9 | TGTGCCAGCACCCGCGGAGACAGGGGCGCAGAGACCCAGTACTTC | CASTRGDRGAETQYF
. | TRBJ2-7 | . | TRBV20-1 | TGCAGTGGGGGATCCTACAATGAGCAGTACTTC | CSGGSYNEQYF
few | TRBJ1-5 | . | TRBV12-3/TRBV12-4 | TGTGCCAGCAGTTTCCTAAGGGGACAGCCCCAGCATTTT | CASSFLRGQPQHF
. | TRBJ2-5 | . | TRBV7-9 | TGTGCCAGCAGCTCCTTTAAAGAGACCCAGTACTTC | CASSSFKETQYF
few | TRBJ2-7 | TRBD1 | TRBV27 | TGTGCCAGCAGTTTCAAACAGGGGGCCTACGAGCAGTACTTC | CASSFKQGAYEQYF
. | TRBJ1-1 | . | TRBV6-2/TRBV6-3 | TGTGCCAGCAGGCACGGATGGGGGAACACTGAAGCTTTCTTT | CASRHGWGNTEAFF
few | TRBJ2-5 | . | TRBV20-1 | TGCAGTGCTAGGGACCCGGGGATCGGAGAGACCCAGTACTTC | CSARDPGIGETQYF
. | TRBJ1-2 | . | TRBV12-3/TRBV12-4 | TGTGCCAGCAGCATAGGGGGTGGCTACACCTTC | CASSIGGGYTF
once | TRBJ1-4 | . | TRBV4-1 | TGCGCCAGCAGCCAAGATAGGGCCGGGGGAGAAAAACTGTTTTTT | CASSQDRAGGEKLFF
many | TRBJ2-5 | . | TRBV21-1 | TGTGCCGGCAATTATTATGCACTGCAGTACTTC | CAGNYYALQYF
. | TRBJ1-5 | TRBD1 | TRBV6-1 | TGTGCCAGCAGTGAAGGACAGGGGGGATTTCAGCCCCAGCATTTT | CASSEGQGGFQPQHF
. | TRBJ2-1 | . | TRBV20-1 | TGCAGTACAAATAGGGGGGGGGAGAATGAGCAGTTCTTC | CSTNRGGENEQFF
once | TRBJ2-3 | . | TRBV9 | TGTGCTAGCAGAGGGGACCTGATCGCAGATACGCAGTATTTT | CASRGDLIADTQYF
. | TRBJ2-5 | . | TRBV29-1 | TGCAGCGTTGAGTCCCCAGGCCAAGAGACCCAGTACTTC | CSVESPGQETQYF
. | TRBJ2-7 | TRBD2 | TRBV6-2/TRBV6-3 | TGTGCCAGCAGACGGGGGGGAGTACGCGAGCAGTACTTC | CASRRGGVREQYF
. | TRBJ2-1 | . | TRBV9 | TGTGCCAGCAGCGTAGTTGGCAGCTCCTACGATGAGCAGTTCTTC | CASSVVGSSYDEQFF
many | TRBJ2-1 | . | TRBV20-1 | TGCAGTGCTCTTCGCCGACAGGAACATTACAATGAGCAGTTCTTC | CSALRRQEHYNEQFF
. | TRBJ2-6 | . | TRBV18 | TGTGCCAGCTCACCGCTCGTGGCGGGTGCGGTATCTGGGGCCAACGTCCTGACTTTC | CASSPLVAGAVSGANVLTF
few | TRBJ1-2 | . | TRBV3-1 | TGTGCCAGCAGCCAAGGGCAGGGCTCTAACTATGGCTACACCTTC | CASSQGQGSNYGYTF
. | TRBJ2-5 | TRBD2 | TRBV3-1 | TGTGCCAGCAGCCAAGCCAGTGCTAGCGGGGAAGAGACCCAGTACTTC | CASSQASASGEETQYF
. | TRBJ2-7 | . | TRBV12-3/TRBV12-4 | TGTGCCAGCAGTTTCTCTGAGCAGTACTTC | CASSFSEQYF
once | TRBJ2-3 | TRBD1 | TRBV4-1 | TGCGCCAGCAGCCAATACCTGGGGGACAGGTCCACAGGTACGCAGTATTTT | CASSQYLGDRSTGTQYF
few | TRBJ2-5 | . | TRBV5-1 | TGCGCCAGCAGCCTTGTAGGGGGGGCCCCCCAAGAGACCCAGTACTTC | CASSLVGGAPQETQYF
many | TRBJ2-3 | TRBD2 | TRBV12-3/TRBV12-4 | TGTGCCAGCAGTCGGACTAGCGGCACAGATACGCAGTATTTT | CASSRTSGTDTQYF
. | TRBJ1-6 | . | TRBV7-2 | TGTGCCAGCAGCTTTCGGGGACCCCTCCACTTT | CASSFRGPLHF
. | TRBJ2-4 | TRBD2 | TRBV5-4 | TGTGCCAGCAGCTTAAACGCCGGGGGGGGCAAAAACATTCAGTACTTC | CASSLNAGGGKNIQYF
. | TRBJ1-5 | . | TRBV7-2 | TGTGCCAGCAGCTCCCGACAGGTGATCTCCTTTAATCAGCCCCAGCATTTT | CASSSRQVISFNQPQHF
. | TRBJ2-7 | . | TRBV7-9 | TGTGCCACCCGAGACAGTCCCCACAATGAGCAGTACTTC | CATRDSPHNEQYF
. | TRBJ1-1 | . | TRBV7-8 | TGTGCCAGCAGCTTAAGCGGGGGGGGTTGGTACACTGAAGCTTTCTTT | CASSLSGGGWYTEAFF
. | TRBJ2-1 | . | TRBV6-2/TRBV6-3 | TGTGCCAGCAGTTCAAAGGGGAGGCCCTACAATGAGCAGTTCTTC | CASSSKGRPYNEQFF
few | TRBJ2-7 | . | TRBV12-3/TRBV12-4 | TGTGCCAGCACTGAGGCGGGCGAGCAGTACTTC | CASTEAGEQYF
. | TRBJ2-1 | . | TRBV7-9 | TGTGCCAGCAGCTTAGGGGACGCCGATGAGCAGTTCTTC | CASSLGDADEQFF
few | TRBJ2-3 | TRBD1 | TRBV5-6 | TGTGCCAGCAGCGCCGGGACAGGGGTAAAGGATACGCAGTATTTT | CASSAGTGVKDTQYF
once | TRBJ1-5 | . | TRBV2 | TGTGCCAGCAGTGTGGGGGACCCGTATCAGCCCCAGCATTTT | CASSVGDPYQPQHF
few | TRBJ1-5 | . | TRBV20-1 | TGCAGTGCTCCTAAACCCCCTAGGGGAAGCAATCAGCCCCAGCATTTT | CSAPKPPRGSNQPQHF
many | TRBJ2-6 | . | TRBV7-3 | TGTGCCAGCAGCGCCGCAGGGTATGCTGGGGCCAACGTCCTGACTTTC | CASSAAGYAGANVLTF
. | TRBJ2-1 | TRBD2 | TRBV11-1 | TGTGCCAGCAGCTTCGGGAGGGAAGAGACCCAGTTCTTC | CASSFGREETQFF
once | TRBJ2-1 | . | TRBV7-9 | TGTGCCAGCAGCTTGTTCGGCCTAGCAGATTACAATGAGCAGTTCTTC | CASSLFGLADYNEQFF
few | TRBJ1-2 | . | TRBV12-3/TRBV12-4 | TGTGCCAGCAGTTTACAGGGTCCAGGGTATGGCTACACCTTC | CASSLQGPGYGYTF
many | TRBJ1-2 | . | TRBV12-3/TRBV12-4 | TGTGCCAGCAGTTTGGGGGATAGGCCCTATGGCTACACCTTC | CASSLGDRPYGYTF
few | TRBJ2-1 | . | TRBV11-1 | TGTGCCAGCAGCGCACAGGGATTTTGGTACAATGAGCAGTTCTTC | CASSAQGFWYNEQFF
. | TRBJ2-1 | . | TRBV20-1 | TGCAGTGCTAGACGAGAGGGAAACTTCTACAATGAGCAGTTCTTC | CSARREGNFYNEQFF
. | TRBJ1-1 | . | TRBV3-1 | TGTGCCAGCAGCCCCCTGCGCCAGAACACTGAAGCTTTCTTT | CASSPLRQNTEAFF
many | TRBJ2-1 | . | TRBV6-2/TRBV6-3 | TGTGCCAGCGCCCGAAACAATGAGCAGTTCTTC | CASARNNEQFF
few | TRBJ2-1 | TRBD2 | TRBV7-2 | TGTGCCGGCAGCCTAGCGGGGGTAACCGGGAATGAGCAGTTCTTC | CAGSLAGVTGNEQFF
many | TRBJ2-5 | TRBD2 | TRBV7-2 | TGTGCCAGCAGCTGGGGACTAGCGGAGCAAGAGACCCAGTACTTC | CASSWGLAEQETQYF